Here is one T cell receptor beta chain with its context. Its antigen is as yet unknown. With 60 Vbeta and 13 Jbeta primers, the PCR was carried out. Clones were sequenced by immunoSEQ multiplex PCR, and TCRdb holds only the in-frame ones, with some missing. The data show over 55,000 clones, roughly two thirds seen once. The CDR3 totals 13 residues. In germline, CDR1 is MNHNS, CDR2 SASEGT. V shed 9 bases and J 6 bases; nucleotides not matched to a gene: 8. These data originate in a study of cytomegalovirus exposure and HLA in healthy donors. Overall study findings and caveats: Within the data, a cluster of highly shared sequence variants was likely a sequencing artifact.

Material: PBMCs. The V and J genes are TRBV6-1 and TRBJ1-2; TRBD1 matches at 9 bases. The source is a man in his forties or fifties in good health and CMV-seropositive. The CDR3 DNA sequence: TGTGCCAGACAGGGTACAGGGGGCGATGGCTACACCTTC. It codes for CARQGTGGDGYTF.